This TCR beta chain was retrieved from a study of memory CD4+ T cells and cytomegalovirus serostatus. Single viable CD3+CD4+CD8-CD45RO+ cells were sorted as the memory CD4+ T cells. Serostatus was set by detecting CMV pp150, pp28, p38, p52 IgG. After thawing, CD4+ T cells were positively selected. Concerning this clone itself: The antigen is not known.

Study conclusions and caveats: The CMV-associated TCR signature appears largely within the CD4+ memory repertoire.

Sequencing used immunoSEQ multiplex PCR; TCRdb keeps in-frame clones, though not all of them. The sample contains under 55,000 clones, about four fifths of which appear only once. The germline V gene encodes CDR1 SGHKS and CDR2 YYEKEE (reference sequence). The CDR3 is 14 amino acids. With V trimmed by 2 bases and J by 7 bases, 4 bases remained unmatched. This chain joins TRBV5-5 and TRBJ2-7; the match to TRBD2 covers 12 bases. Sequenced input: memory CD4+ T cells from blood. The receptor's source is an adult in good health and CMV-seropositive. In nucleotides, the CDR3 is TGTGCCAGCAGCTTCTCGACTAGCGGGGGAGAGCAGTACTTC. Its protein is CASSFSTSGGEQYF.